This T cell receptor (beta chain) was captured in a study of shared clonotypes between healthy human individuals. Overall study results and limits: An expected dependence of interdonor clonotype sharing on sequencing depth was noted.

This CDR3 is 16 amino acids long. Germline V gene sequence: CDR1 SGHVS, CDR2 FQNEAQ. Germline trimming cut 4 bases from V and 2 bases from J; bases unmatched to any gene: 5. Evenly divided among several immunoSEQ plates was the genomic DNA of each subset. Among the unsorted PBMC samples, replicate PCRs used around 300 ng DNA, 30,000 to 35,000 T cell genomes. Profiled with immunoSEQ multiplex PCR; TCRdb holds only in-frame clones, not every one. Of approximately 460,000 clones detected, roughly three quarters appear once; the ten largest clones hold around 11%. Each unsorted sample relied on about 90 million PBMCs as its source of genomic DNA. With respect to this clone: Its target is not known.

The J gene is TRBJ2-1, the V gene TRBV7-8; 10 bases agree with TRBD2. The sample was PBMCs. The source of this sequence is a woman aged 40 to 50 in good health. Some clones in this sample may be carry-over from other donors' samples. The CDR3 protein is CASSSSGSRAYNEQFF. The CDR3, as DNA: TGTGCCAGCAGCTCTAGCGGGAGTAGGGCCTACAATGAGCAGTTCTTC.